Below are 30 T cell receptor beta chains sequenced from a single sample in a study of cytomegalovirus exposure and HLA in healthy donors. Libraries were prepared by immunoSEQ multiplex PCR; TCRdb keeps only in-frame clonotypes and omits some of them. This table holds 160,000 or so clones, approximately 86% found once. The source material was PBMCs. These receptors were collected from a man aged 25 to 45 in good health and CMV-seropositive.

The chain couples TRBV9 to TRBJ1-6; 8 bases fit TRBD1. Per the germline V gene, CDR1 is SGDLS and CDR2 is YYNGEE. This CDR3 has 15 amino acids. With V trimmed by 4 bases and J by 7 bases, 7 bases remained unmatched. The CDR3: CASSPQQGVNSPLHF. The CDR3, as DNA: TGTGCCAGCAGCCCCCAACAGGGGGTGAATTCACCCCTCCACTTT.

This chain connects TRBV19 to TRBJ1-1; unclear D gene. This CDR3 comprises 11 residues. Trimming cost V 8 bases and J 6 bases, with 10 bases left between them. Germline V gives CDR1 LNHDA, CDR2 SQIVND (reference sequence). CDR3 sequence: CASLRGPEAFF. CDR3 nucleotide sequence: TGTGCCAGTCTTCGGGGTCCTGAAGCTTTCTTT. Looking up the rest from reference TRBV19 and TRBJ1-1 gives the full variable domain: DGGITQSPKYLFRKEGQNVTLSCEQNLNHDAMYWYRQDPGQGLRLIYYSQIVNDFQKGDIAEGYSVSREKKESFPLTVTSAQKNPTAFYLCASLRGPEAFFGQGTRLTVV.

The genes are TRBV4-3 and TRBJ2-1, with TRBD2 matching 10 bases. CDR3 length: 15 residues. Germline CDR1 and CDR2: LGHNA and YSLEER. Trimming took 1 base from V and 8 from J; bases not matched to a gene: 5. CDR3 sequence: CASSQALAGIYEQFF. The CDR3 nucleotides are TGCGCCAGCAGCCAAGCACTAGCGGGGATCTATGAGCAGTTCTTC.

The CDR3 DNA sequence: TGTGCCAGTACACGGGACAGGGATCAGCCCCAGCATTTT. This translates into CASTRDRDQPQHF. The rearrangement links TRBV19 to TRBJ1-5; 9 bases match TRBD1. Germline loops: CDR1 LNHDA, CDR2 SQIVND (reference sequence). The CDR3 loop spans 13 amino acids. V lost 7 bases and J lost 5; bases outside the gene matches: 3.

This clone was detected only a few times. The CDR3 loop is CASSVAPTQGYEQYF. CDR3 coding DNA: TGTGCCAGCAGCGTAGCCCCCACTCAGGGCTACGAGCAGTACTTC. V and J are TRBV9 and TRBJ2-7; perhaps TRBD1 as D (5 bases). The V and J ends lost 0 bases and 3 bases respectively, with 13 bases between them. CDR3 length equals 15 residues. The V gene's germline CDR1 is SGDLS and CDR2 YYNGEE.

J is TRBJ1-2 and V is TRBV6-6; D is unclear. The CDR3 spans 14 residues. Trimming pared 0 bases from V and 3 bases from J, leaving 8 bases between. Germline V gene data show CDR1 as MNHNY and CDR2 as SVGAGI (reference sequence). The CDR3 DNA sequence: TGTGCCAGCAGTTACTCGATGGTAGACTATGGCTACACCTTC. It is translated as CASSYSMVDYGYTF.

Here the CDR3 reads CASSPYTPFTGELFF. Written as DNA, the CDR3 is TGTGCCAGCAGCCCTTATACACCGTTCACCGGGGAGCTGTTTTTT. The V and J genes are TRBV27 and TRBJ2-2; D gene uncertain. CDR1 and CDR2 (germline): MNHEY, SMNVEV (reference sequence). There are 15 residues in the CDR3. Between the trimmed V and J ends, which lost 6 bases and 4 bases, there was a span of 15 bases.

This chain joins TRBV6-6 and TRBJ1-3; D uncertain. The V and J ends lost 2 bases and 8 bases respectively, with 7 bases between them. CDR3 length: 12 residues. CDR1 and CDR2 (germline): MNHNY, SVGAGI (reference sequence). As DNA, the CDR3 is TGTGCCAGCAGTTACCGGGATGACACCATATATTTT. Amino acids: CASSYRDDTIYF.

Turning to this clone: At one end, the junction sequence differs from germline, possibly due to a read error. The genes are TRBV7-7 and TRBJ2-3, with 8 bases fitting TRBD2. The germline V gene has CDR1 SSHAT and CDR2 FNYEAQ (reference sequence). The CDR3 contains 15 residues. CDR3 in DNA: TGTGCTAGCAGCCCGGGGGGGCGGGGCACAGATACGCAGTATTTT. It specifies CASSPGGRGTDTQYF.

The J gene is TRBJ1-2, the V gene TRBV9; D not resolved. V was shortened by 4 bases and J by 4 bases, with 8 bases between the two germline ends. The CDR3 runs to 12 residues. Germline CDR1 SGDLS, CDR2 YYNGEE. The CDR3 reads CASSRVGYGYTF. CDR3 coding DNA: TGTGCCAGCAGCCGGGTGGGCTATGGCTACACCTTC.

The chain employs TRBV9 and TRBJ2-1, with D possibly TRBD2 on 5 matching bases. V was clipped by 3 bases and J by 2 bases, with 12 bases between them. CDR1 is SGDLS and CDR2 is YYNGEE in the germline V gene. The CDR3 is 15 residues long. The CDR3: CASSAHDGAYNEQFF. In DNA, the CDR3 is TGTGCCAGCAGCGCCCACGACGGGGCCTACAATGAGCAGTTCTTC.

Comment on this clone: Other DNA sequences in this sample translate to the same CDR3. This chain uses TRBV9 with TRBJ2-1, with D perhaps matching TRBD2 (5 bases). The ends were cut back, 0 bases at V and 0 bases at J, with 7 bases in the middle. The CDR3 runs to 15 residues. Germline V lookup: CDR1 SGDLS, CDR2 YYNGEE. The CDR3 DNA follows: TGTGCCAGCAGCGTAGTGGCGGGCTCCTACAATGAGCAGTTCTTC. This translates into CASSVVAGSYNEQFF. Variable domain in full (rest from reference TRBV9 and TRBJ2-1): DSGVTQTPKHLITATGQRVTLRCSPRSGDLSVYWYQQSLDQGLQFLIQYYNGEERAKGNILERFSAQQFPDLHSELNLSSLELGDSALYFCASSVVAGSYNEQFFGPGTRLTVL.

Worth noting for this clone: This specimen includes other DNA sequences encoding the same CDR3. The chain joins TRBV6-5 to TRBJ1-2, with D possibly matching TRBD1 (5 bases). Germline V gives CDR1 MNHEY, CDR2 SVGAGI. The CDR3 runs 14 residues. Trimming took off 0 bases at V and 3 bases at J, with 8 bases between the two ends. In DNA, the CDR3 is TGTGCCAGCAGTTACTCAGAAGGGGACTATGGCTACACCTTC. Its protein is CASSYSEGDYGYTF.

J is TRBJ2-2 and V is TRBV25-1; a weak D match, TRBD1 (5 bases). Germline V CDR1 and CDR2: MGHDK, SYGVNS. V dropped 5 bases and J dropped 2 bases, with 9 bases sitting between them. The CDR3 totals 14 residues. The CDR3 spells CASSKQDNTGELFF. The CDR3 nucleotides are TGTGCCAGCAGTAAACAGGACAACACCGGGGAGCTGTTTTTT.

The chain is built from TRBV30 and TRBJ2-1; 11 bases map to TRBD2. The CDR3 runs 18 residues. CDR1 and CDR2 (germline): GTSNPN, SVGIG (reference sequence). Trimming at V came to 4 bases and at J to 0 bases, leaving 11 bases not matched to a gene. CDR3 in DNA: TGTGCCTGGATATATGGAAGGACTAGCGGGCTCTCCTACAATGAGCAGTTCTTC. Protein sequence: CAWIYGRTSGLSYNEQFF.

The gene calls are TRBV6-4 and TRBJ2-5, with 7 positions matching TRBD1. V lost 3 bases, J lost 5 bases, and 9 bases stayed unmatched. This CDR3 spans 15 amino acids. From germline, CDR1 is MRHNA and CDR2 SNTAGT. The CDR3 loop is CASSEGQSHGETQYF. The CDR3 bases are TGTGCCAGCAGTGAGGGACAGTCCCACGGGGAGACCCAGTACTTC.

This rearrangement joins TRBV6-1 to TRBJ1-3; D uncertain. The germline V and J ends were trimmed by 0 bases and 4 bases, with 16 bases remaining between them. The CDR3 contains 17 residues. Germline lookup yields CDR1 MNHNS and CDR2 SASEGT. CDR3 residues: CASSEALMSGGGNTIYF. The CDR3 DNA follows: TGTGCCAGCAGTGAAGCCCTTATGTCGGGAGGAGGAAACACCATATATTTT.

Written as DNA, the CDR3 is TGTGCCAGCAGCCAAGGACAGGTAGCCACGGCGCAGCCCCAGCATTTT. Translating gives CASSQGQVATAQPQHF. The rearrangement joins TRBV5-5 to TRBJ1-5; 7 bases fit TRBD1. The CDR3 runs to 16 residues. Germline V lookup: CDR1 SGHKS, CDR2 YYEKEE (reference sequence). V lost 4 bases to trimming and J lost 7 bases; unmatched junction nucleotides: 14.

The chain links TRBV12-5 to TRBJ2-7; D possibly corresponds to TRBD2 (7 bases). This CDR3 has 16 amino acids. The V end lost 2 bases, the J end lost 3 bases, and 17 bases lay between the germline ends. Germline CDR1 reads LGHNT; CDR2 reads FRNRAP. CDR3 in DNA: TGTGCTAGTGGTTTGTTGATGGGGGGGGGACACTACGAGCAGTACTTC. As protein: CASGLLMGGGHYEQYF.

The chain joins TRBV29-1 to TRBJ2-7, with a possible D match to TRBD2 (6 bases). CDR1 SQVTM and CDR2 ANQGSEA come from the germline V gene. The CDR3 is 11 amino acids. Trimming removed 6 bases at V and 6 bases at J, with 12 bases between. CDR3 sequence: CSVRQGGEQYF. The CDR3 coding sequence is TGCAGCGTACGCCAGGGAGGCGAGCAGTACTTC.

The V call is TRBV9, the J call TRBJ2-7; TRBD1 matches 10 bases. The germline V gene has CDR1 SGDLS and CDR2 YYNGEE. J gave up 3 bases and V 3 bases, and 3 bases lay outside the gene matches. This CDR3 contains 14 residues. CDR3 sequence: CASSAGQGIYEQYF. The DNA of the CDR3 is TGTGCCAGCAGCGCGGGACAGGGGATCTACGAGCAGTACTTC.

The genes are TRBV7-9 and TRBJ1-3; D call uncertain. The length of the CDR3 is 13 residues. V lost 3 bases, J lost 5 bases, and 8 bases lay in between. The germline gives CDR1 SEHNR, CDR2 FQNEAQ (reference sequence). CDR3 sequence (DNA): TGTGCCAGCAGCTTCCAGACTCGAAACACCATATATTTT. Protein product: CASSFQTRNTIYF.

The J gene is TRBJ1-4, the V gene TRBV19; 8 positions match TRBD1. The CDR3 is made up of 13 amino acids. The germline CDR1 and CDR2 sequences are LNHDA and SQIVND (reference sequence). Trimming removed 5 bases from V and 8 bases from J; junction bases left unmatched: 4. The CDR3 loop reads CASSVQGAEKLFF. As DNA, the CDR3 is TGTGCCAGTAGTGTCCAGGGGGCGGAAAAACTGTTTTTT.

The V call is TRBV9, the J call TRBJ2-3, with 9 bases lining up with TRBD2. CDR3 size: 20 residues. V trimming: 4 bases; J trimming: 0 bases; junction bases outside the gene matches: 18. Germline loops: CDR1 SGDLS, CDR2 YYNGEE. CDR3: CASSTRGSGGLKSSTDTQYF. In DNA form, the CDR3 reads TGTGCCAGCAGCACCCGGGGTAGCGGGGGCCTGAAGTCTAGCACAGATACGCAGTATTTT.

In this sample, this clone turned up once. This CDR3 is CASSLDIYNEQFF. The CDR3 DNA follows: TGCGCCAGCAGCCTGGACATATACAATGAGCAGTTCTTC. The gene calls are TRBV5-1 and TRBJ2-1; D is perhaps TRBD1 (5 bases). The CDR3 is 13 amino acids. The germline CDR1 and CDR2 sequences are SGHRS and YFSETQ. V dropped 4 bases and J dropped 4 bases, with 9 bases sitting between them.

The V call is TRBV25-1, the J call TRBJ2-1; 7 bases are a match to TRBD2. The CDR3 covers 15 residues. V lost 5 bases to trimming and J lost 2 bases; unmatched junction nucleotides: 6. CDR1 and CDR2 (germline): MGHDK, SYGVNS. CDR3 DNA sequence: TGTGCCAGCAGTCTTGGTGGGGGGGCCTACAATGAGCAGTTCTTC. This gives the protein CASSLGGGAYNEQFF.

This clone was seen a handful of times. This sequence joins TRBV7-2 and TRBJ1-6; D gene unclear. The CDR3 is 15 residues long. Deletions cut 5 bases from V and 7 bases from J, with 15 bases between. CDR1 and CDR2 from the germline V gene are SGHTA and FQGNSA. Here the CDR3 reads CASSLGGPGNSPLHF. In DNA, the CDR3 is TGTGCCAGCAGCCTAGGAGGGCCGGGAAATTCACCCCTCCACTTT.

A note on this clone: The sample holds other DNA sequences that translate to the same CDR3. V is TRBV5-4 and J is TRBJ2-3; 9 bases align to TRBD1. The V and J ends lost 4 bases and 6 bases, in that order; junction bases with no gene match: 9. The CDR3 is made up of 15 amino acids. Germline CDR1 SGHNT, CDR2 YYREEE (reference sequence). CDR3 sequence (DNA): TGTGCCAGCAGCCTAACAGGGGGCGCAGGGGATACGCAGTATTTT. It translates to CASSLTGGAGDTQYF.

This chain links TRBV10-2 with TRBJ2-3; 10 bases match TRBD2. The CDR3 contains 15 residues. Unmatched junction bases numbered 4, after V lost 6 bases and J lost 1 base. Germline-derived CDR1 and CDR2 are WSHSY and SAAADI. CDR3 bases: TGCGCCAGCAGGGTAGCGGGGGGTGGCACAGATACGCAGTATTTT. Amino acids: CASRVAGGGTDTQYF.

The chain is built from TRBV5-1 and TRBJ1-2; 12 positions agree with TRBD1. V lost 1 base, J lost 8 bases, and 12 bases stayed unmatched. The CDR3 runs to 17 residues. Germline CDR1 is SGHRS and CDR2 is YFSETQ. The chain's CDR3 is CASSLRPGTGGAEGYTF. DNA for the CDR3: TGCGCCAGCAGCTTGCGTCCCGGGACAGGGGGCGCGGAGGGCTACACCTTC.